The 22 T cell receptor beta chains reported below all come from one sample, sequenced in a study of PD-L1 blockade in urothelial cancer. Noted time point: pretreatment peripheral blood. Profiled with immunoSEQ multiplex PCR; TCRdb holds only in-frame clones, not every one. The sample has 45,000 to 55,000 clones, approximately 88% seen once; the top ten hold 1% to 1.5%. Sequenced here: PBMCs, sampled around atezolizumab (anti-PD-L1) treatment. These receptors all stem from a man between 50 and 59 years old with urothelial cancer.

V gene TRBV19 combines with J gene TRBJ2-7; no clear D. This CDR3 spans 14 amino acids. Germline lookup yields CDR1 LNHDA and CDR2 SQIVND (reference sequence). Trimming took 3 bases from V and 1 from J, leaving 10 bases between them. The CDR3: CASSIRRGSYEQYF. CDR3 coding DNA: TGTGCCAGTAGTATCCGGCGAGGTTCCTACGAGCAGTACTTC.

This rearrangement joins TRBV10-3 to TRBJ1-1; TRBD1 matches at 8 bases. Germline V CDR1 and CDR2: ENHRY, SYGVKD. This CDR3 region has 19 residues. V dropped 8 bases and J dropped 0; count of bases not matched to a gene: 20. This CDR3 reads CAIARAGGGGSNLNTEAFF. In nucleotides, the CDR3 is TGTGCCATCGCTCGGGCAGGGGGCGGGGGCTCGAACCTGAACACTGAAGCTTTCTTT.

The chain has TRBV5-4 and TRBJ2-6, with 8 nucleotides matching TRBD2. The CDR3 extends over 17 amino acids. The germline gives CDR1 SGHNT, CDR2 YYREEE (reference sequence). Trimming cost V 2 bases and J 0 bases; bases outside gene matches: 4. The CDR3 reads CASSLPGLVSGANVLTF. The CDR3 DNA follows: TGTGCCAGCAGCTTACCGGGACTAGTCTCTGGGGCCAACGTCCTGACTTTC.

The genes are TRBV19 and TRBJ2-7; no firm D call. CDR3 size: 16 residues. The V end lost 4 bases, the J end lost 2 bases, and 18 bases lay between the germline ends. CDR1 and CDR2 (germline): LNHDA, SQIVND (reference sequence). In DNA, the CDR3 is TGTGCCAGTAGTACTCTAATCAGTAGTGGGCCCTACGAGCAGTACTTC. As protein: CASSTLISSGPYEQYF.

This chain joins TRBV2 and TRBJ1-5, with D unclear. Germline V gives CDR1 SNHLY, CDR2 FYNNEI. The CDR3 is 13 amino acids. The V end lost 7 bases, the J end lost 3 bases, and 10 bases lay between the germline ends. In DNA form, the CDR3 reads TGTGCCAGCAAATCGACAACCAATCAGCCCCAGCATTTT. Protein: CASKSTTNQPQHF.

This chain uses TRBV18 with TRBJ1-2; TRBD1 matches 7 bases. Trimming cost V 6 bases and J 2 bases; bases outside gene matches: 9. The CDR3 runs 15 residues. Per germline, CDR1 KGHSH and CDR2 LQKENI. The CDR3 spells CASSAWTGLNYGYTF. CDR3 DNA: TGTGCCAGCTCCGCCTGGACAGGATTAAACTATGGCTACACCTTC.

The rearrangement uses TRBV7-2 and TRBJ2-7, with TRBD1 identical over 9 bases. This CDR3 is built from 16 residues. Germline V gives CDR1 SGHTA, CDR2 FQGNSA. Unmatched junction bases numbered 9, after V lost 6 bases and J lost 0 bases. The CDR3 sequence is CASSRDRATFSYEQYF. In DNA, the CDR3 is TGTGCCAGCAGTCGGGACAGGGCAACCTTCTCCTACGAGCAGTACTTC.

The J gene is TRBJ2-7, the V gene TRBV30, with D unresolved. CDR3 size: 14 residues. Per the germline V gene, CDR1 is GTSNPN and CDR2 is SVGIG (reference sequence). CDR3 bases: TGTGCACTTTGCCGGTCCACCAACGCGATTGAGCAGTACTTC. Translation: CALCRSTNAIEQYF. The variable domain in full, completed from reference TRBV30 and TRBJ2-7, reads SQTIHQWPATLVQPVGSPLSLECTVEGTSNPNLYWYRQAAGRGLQLLFYSVGIGQISSEVPQNLSASRPQDRQFILSSKKLLLSDSGFYLCALCRSTNAIEQYFGPGTRLTVT.

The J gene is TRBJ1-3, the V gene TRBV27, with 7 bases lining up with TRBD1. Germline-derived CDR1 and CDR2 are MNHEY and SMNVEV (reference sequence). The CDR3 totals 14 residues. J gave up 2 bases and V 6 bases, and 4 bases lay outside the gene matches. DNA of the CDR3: TGTGCCAGCAGGCGCAGGGGGACTGGAAACACCATATATTTT. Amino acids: CASRRRGTGNTIYF.

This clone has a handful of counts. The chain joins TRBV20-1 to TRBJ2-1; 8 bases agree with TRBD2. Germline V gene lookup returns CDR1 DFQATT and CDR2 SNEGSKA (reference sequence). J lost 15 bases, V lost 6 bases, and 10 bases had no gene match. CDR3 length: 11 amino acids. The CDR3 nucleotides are TGCAGTGCGACCACCGGGACTAGATTGTTCTTC. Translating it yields CSATTGTRLFF.

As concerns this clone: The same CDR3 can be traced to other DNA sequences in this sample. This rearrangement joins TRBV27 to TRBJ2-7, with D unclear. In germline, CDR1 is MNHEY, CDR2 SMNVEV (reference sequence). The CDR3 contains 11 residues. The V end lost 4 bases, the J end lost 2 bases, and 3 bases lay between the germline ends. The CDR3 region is CASSSAYEQYF. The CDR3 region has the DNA TGTGCCAGCAGTTCCGCCTACGAGCAGTACTTC.

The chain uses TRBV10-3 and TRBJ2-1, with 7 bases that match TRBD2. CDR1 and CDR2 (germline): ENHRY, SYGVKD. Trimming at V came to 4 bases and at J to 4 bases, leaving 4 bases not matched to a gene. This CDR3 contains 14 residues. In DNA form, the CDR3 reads TGTGCCATCAGTGCGCTAGCGGATTACAATGAGCAGTTCTTC. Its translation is CAISALADYNEQFF.

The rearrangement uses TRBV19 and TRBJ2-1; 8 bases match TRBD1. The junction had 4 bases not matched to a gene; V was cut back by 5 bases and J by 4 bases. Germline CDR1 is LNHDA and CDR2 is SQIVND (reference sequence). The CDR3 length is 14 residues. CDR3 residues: CASSQDRVYNEQFF. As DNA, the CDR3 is TGTGCCAGTAGTCAGGACAGGGTATACAATGAGCAGTTCTTC.

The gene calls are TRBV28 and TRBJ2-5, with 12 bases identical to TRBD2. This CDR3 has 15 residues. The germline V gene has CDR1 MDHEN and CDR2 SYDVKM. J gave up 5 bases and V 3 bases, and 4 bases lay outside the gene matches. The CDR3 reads CASSFRLAGGETQYF. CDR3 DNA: TGTGCCAGCAGTTTTCGGCTAGCGGGAGGGGAGACCCAGTACTTC.

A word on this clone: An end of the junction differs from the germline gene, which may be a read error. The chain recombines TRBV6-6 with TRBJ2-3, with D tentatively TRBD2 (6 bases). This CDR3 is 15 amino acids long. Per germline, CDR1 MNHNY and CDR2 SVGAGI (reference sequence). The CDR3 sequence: CAISFSRGIADTQYF. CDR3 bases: TGTGCCATCAGTTTTAGCCGGGGGATCGCAGATACGCAGTATTTT.

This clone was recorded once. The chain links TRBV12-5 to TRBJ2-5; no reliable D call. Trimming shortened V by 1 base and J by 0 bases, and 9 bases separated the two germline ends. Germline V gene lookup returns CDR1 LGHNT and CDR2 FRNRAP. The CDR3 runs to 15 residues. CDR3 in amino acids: CASGLGTQNQETQYF. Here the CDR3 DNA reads TGTGCTAGTGGTTTGGGAACACAGAACCAAGAGACCCAGTACTTC.

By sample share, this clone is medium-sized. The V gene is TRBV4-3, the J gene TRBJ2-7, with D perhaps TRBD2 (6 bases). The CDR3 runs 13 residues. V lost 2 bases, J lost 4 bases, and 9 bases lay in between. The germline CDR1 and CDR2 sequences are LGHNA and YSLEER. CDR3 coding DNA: TGCGCCAGCAGCCAAACCGGGGGTTACGAGCAGTACTTC. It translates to CASSQTGGYEQYF.

The CDR3 loop is CASSLGGLSNYGYTF. As DNA, the CDR3 is TGCGCCAGCAGCTTGGGGGGACTGAGTAACTATGGCTACACCTTC. The V call is TRBV5-1, the J call TRBJ1-2; D might be TRBD1 (5 bases). V was pared by 0 bases and J by 1 base, with 10 bases between. There are 15 residues in the CDR3. Germline-derived CDR1 and CDR2 are SGHRS and YFSETQ.

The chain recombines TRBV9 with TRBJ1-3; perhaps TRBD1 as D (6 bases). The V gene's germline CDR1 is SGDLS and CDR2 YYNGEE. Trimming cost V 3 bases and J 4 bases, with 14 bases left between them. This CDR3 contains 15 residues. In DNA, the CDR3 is TGTGCCAGCAGCGGTCCCGACAGGTCGGGAAACACCATATATTTT. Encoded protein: CASSGPDRSGNTIYF.

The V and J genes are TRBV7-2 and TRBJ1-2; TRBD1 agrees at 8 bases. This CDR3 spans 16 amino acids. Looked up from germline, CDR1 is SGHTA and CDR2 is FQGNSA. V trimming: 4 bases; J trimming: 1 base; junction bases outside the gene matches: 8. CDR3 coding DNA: TGTGCCAGCAGCTCACGTCCAGGGGGCGTTAACTATGGCTACACCTTC. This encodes CASSSRPGGVNYGYTF. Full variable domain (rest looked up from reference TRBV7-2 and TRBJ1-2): GAGVSQSPSNKVTEKGKDVELRCDPISGHTALYWYRQSLGQGLEFLIYFQGNSAPDKSGLPSDRFSAERTGGSVSTLTIQRTQQEDSAVYLCASSSRPGGVNYGYTFGSGTRLTVV.

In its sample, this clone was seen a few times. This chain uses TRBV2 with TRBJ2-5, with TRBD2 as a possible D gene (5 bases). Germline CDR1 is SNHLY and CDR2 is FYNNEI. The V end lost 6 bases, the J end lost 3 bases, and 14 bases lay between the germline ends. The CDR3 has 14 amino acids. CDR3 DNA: TGTGCCAGCAGGAAGTCGGAGGTCGAAGAGACCCAGTACTTC. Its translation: CASRKSEVEETQYF.

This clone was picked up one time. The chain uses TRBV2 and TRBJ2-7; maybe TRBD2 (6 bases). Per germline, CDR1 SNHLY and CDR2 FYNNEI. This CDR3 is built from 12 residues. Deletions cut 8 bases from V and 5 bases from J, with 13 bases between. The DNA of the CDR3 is TGTGCCAGCGTGGAGGGTAGGAACGAGCAGTACTTC. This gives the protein CASVEGRNEQYF. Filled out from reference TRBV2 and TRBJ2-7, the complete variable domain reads EPEVTQTPSHQVTQMGQEVILRCVPISNHLYFYWYRQILGQKVEFLVSFYNNEISEKSEIFDDQFSVERPDGSNFTLKIRSTKLEDSAMYFCASVEGRNEQYFGPGTRLTVT.